The next 3 T cell receptor beta chains were all read from a single sample in a study of tumor T cells in aggressive B-cell lymphoma. The data were produced by immunoSEQ multiplex PCR, yet TCRdb's version contains in-frame clones alone and is incomplete. This table holds more than 10,000 clones, about nine tenths found once. Sequencing was performed on tumor tissue. Source of these receptors: an adult with diffuse large B cell lymphoma.

This chain connects TRBV18 to TRBJ1-2; TRBD1 matches 10 bases. CDR1 is KGHSH and CDR2 is LQKENI in the germline V gene. The V segment lost 1 base and the J segment 2 bases; nucleotides outside the gene matches: 10. The CDR3 is 18 amino acids. Here the CDR3 DNA reads TGTGCCAGCTCACCACTATCACAGAGGACAGGGGGGAACTATGGCTACACCTTC. Its protein product is CASSPLSQRTGGNYGYTF.

The chain uses TRBV5-6 and TRBJ2-1; TRBD2 matches at 11 bases. Germline lookup yields CDR1 SGHDT and CDR2 YYEEEE. CDR3 length equals 17 residues. J gave up 4 bases and V 1 base, and 7 bases lay outside the gene matches. The CDR3 DNA is TGTGCCAGCAGCTTGCTTGCCGGGACTAGCGGTTACAATGAGCAGTTCTTC. Encoded protein: CASSLLAGTSGYNEQFF.

The chain carries TRBV30 and TRBJ1-1; the D gene is possibly TRBD1 (6 bases). The CDR3 runs to 14 residues. Germline V gives CDR1 GTSNPN, CDR2 SVGIG (reference sequence). Trimming took off 4 bases at V and 4 bases at J, with 16 bases between the two ends. The CDR3 region has the DNA TGTGCCTGGATCACCCTGAGAGGGGGCACTGAAGCTTTCTTT. It encodes CAWITLRGGTEAFF. The complete variable domain, with remaining parts taken from reference TRBV30 and TRBJ1-1, reads SQTIHQWPATLVQPVGSPLSLECTVEGTSNPNLYWYRQAAGRGLQLLFYSVGIGQISSEVPQNLSASRPQDRQFILSSKKLLLSDSGFYLCAWITLRGGTEAFFGQGTRLTVV.